This entry describes one T cell receptor beta chain. Its antigen is undetermined. PCR was performed using 60 Vbeta and 13 Jbeta primers. The table came from immunoSEQ multiplex PCR; TCRdb's copy has only in-frame clones and leaves some out. Of about 180,000 clones listed, about 80% are singletons. This entry comes from a study of cytomegalovirus exposure and HLA in healthy donors. Notes on the study in general: Analysis was performed later, and it showed HLA-associated TCR beta chains to be more clonally expanded than equally common others. Researchers reported that three CMV-associated chains were confirmed in vitro as CMV antigen-specific. Among the sequence variants, a highly shared cluster was likely an artifact of sequencing.

In germline, CDR1 is LNHNV, CDR2 YYDKDF (reference sequence). This CDR3 contains 12 residues. V lost 1 base and J 12 bases, leaving 12 bases between the germline ends. Donors had nominal health at sampling but likely had unrecorded immune exposures. The sample consisted of PBMCs. The TCR comes from a man aged 55 to 69 in good health and CMV-seronegative. V and J are TRBV15 and TRBJ1-2; D is unclear. In DNA form, the CDR3 reads TGTGCCACCAGCAGAGGAGCGGGCCCTGACACCTTC. Protein sequence: CATSRGAGPDTF.